The 19 T cell receptor beta chains reported below all come from one sample, sequenced in a study of human T cells and chemical hapten exposure. MiXCR, applied by TCRdb to the RACE reads, yields one record per CDR3 protein. The repertoire has over 150,000 distinct CDR3 sequences, 25% to 35% of them found once; the top ten carry roughly 2%. Noted time point: patch test 3, about 24 weeks after DPC sensitization. Indicated treatment: therapeutic diphenylcyclopropenone sensitization with weekly scalp DPC. Sample: whole blood, taken in connection with sensitization to the hapten diphenylcyclopropenone (DPC). These receptors originate from a woman under 30 with alopecia areata. Some clones in this sample may be carry-over from other donors' samples.

J is TRBJ2-6 and V is TRBV20-1; the D gene is possibly TRBD1 (5 bases). This CDR3 region has 14 residues. V gave up 7 bases and J gave up 3 bases, with 13 bases separating them. The germline V gene has CDR1 DFQATT and CDR2 SNEGSKA (reference sequence). The DNA of the CDR3 is TGCAGTGGCAGGGTCTATAATGGGGCCAACGTCCTGACTTTC. It codes for CSGRVYNGANVLTF.

The chain carries TRBV7-8 and TRBJ2-4, with a weak D call TRBD2 (6 bases). Trimming left V 2 bases short and J 10 bases short, with 15 bases between. This CDR3 spans 14 amino acids. CDR1 and CDR2 (germline): SGHVS, FQNEAQ. The CDR3 sequence is CASSLSTGAGIQYF. The CDR3 nucleotides read TGTGCCAGCAGCTTAAGTACGGGAGCCGGGATTCAGTACTTC.

The rearrangement uses TRBV2 and TRBJ2-1; 8 bases are a match to TRBD2. CDR1 and CDR2 (germline): SNHLY, FYNNEI. J gave up 8 bases and V 10 bases, and 19 bases lay outside the gene matches. There are 16 residues in the CDR3. DNA for the CDR3: TGTGCCAACCCACCCACCGGGGCGGGAGGCTTCTATGAGCAGTTCTTC. Translation gives CANPPTGAGGFYEQFF.

A few counts support this clonotype. The chain is built from TRBV6-2 or TRBV6-3 and TRBJ2-5; no firm D call. The CDR3 has 13 residues. V was trimmed by 7 bases and J by 3 bases, leaving 12 bases between them. CDR1 is MNHEY and CDR2 is SVGEGT in the germline V gene. The CDR3 here is CASNPGQKETQYF. The CDR3 DNA is TGTGCCAGCAATCCTGGGCAAAAAGAGACCCAGTACTTC.

The chain is built from TRBV12-3 or TRBV12-4 and TRBJ2-5; D could derive from TRBD1 or TRBD2 (5 bases each). CDR3 length: 14 amino acids. Trimming left V 6 bases short and J 5 bases short, with 16 bases between. The DNA for the CDR3 is TGTGCCAGCAGCCCCAGACAGACTAAGGAGACCCAGTACTTC. It codes for CASSPRQTKETQYF.

The chain links TRBV5-6 to TRBJ2-5; the match to TRBD2 covers 13 bases. The CDR3 totals 16 residues. Germline CDR1 SGHDT, CDR2 YYEEEE. Trimming cost V 2 bases and J 7 bases; bases outside gene matches: 8. CDR3 sequence: CASSFSGLAGLVTQYF. In DNA form, the CDR3 reads TGTGCCAGCAGCTTTTCGGGACTAGCGGGGCTTGTGACCCAGTACTTC.

The gene calls are TRBV4-2 and TRBJ1-4, with 7 nucleotides matching TRBD1. The CDR3 is 15 amino acids. Germline trimming cut 0 bases from V and 7 bases from J; bases unmatched to any gene: 5. CDR1 and CDR2 (germline): LGHNA, YNFKEQ. This chain's CDR3 is CASSQDPRGGEKLFF. CDR3 coding DNA: TGTGCCAGCAGCCAAGATCCCAGGGGGGGTGAAAAACTGTTTTTT.

The chain has TRBV20-1 and TRBJ2-7; D perhaps matches TRBD1 (6 bases). The CDR3 has 14 residues. Germline CDR1 is DFQATT and CDR2 is SNEGSKA (reference sequence). Trimming left V 1 base short and J 2 bases short, with 12 bases between. For the CDR3, the DNA is TGCAGTGCTAGAGGACCAGACAGGCCCTACGAGCAGTACTTC. Protein product: CSARGPDRPYEQYF.

The chain combines TRBV4-2 with TRBJ2-3; the D call may be TRBD1 or TRBD2 (5 bases each). V shed 4 bases and J shed 0 bases, with 20 bases lying between them. The CDR3 consists of 18 residues. CDR1 LGHNA and CDR2 YNFKEQ come from the germline V gene. The CDR3 reads CASSRGPGRRGSTDTQYF. In DNA, the CDR3 is TGTGCCAGCAGCCGAGGCCCGGGACGCCGCGGTAGCACAGATACGCAGTATTTT.

The sample holds a few counts of this clonotype. The chain links TRBV9 to TRBJ2-3, with a possible D match to TRBD2 (6 bases). CDR1 and CDR2 (germline): SGDLS, YYNGEE. This CDR3 has 14 residues. V lost 4 bases to trimming and J lost 1 base, with 10 bases between them. CDR3 in amino acids: CASSLPGGTDTQYF. The CDR3 coding sequence is TGTGCCAGCAGCTTACCGGGGGGCACAGATACGCAGTATTTT.

This clonotype was seen only a few times. The J gene is TRBJ1-5, the V gene TRBV29-1, with a weak D call TRBD1 (5 bases). CDR3 size: 15 residues. The V gene lost 7 bases and the J gene lost 2 bases, with 18 bases spanning the gap. Germline V lookup: CDR1 SQVTM, CDR2 ANQGSEA. CDR3 sequence (DNA): TGCAGCGCCCTATTAGGCAGGGAGGGCAATCAGCCCCAGCATTTT. Its protein product is CSALLGREGNQPQHF.

This clonotype came up a few times. This chain connects TRBV2 to TRBJ1-1; no firm D call. V was shortened by 5 bases and J by 7 bases, with 11 bases between the two germline ends. This CDR3 spans 12 amino acids. Per germline, CDR1 SNHLY and CDR2 FYNNEI. The CDR3 nucleotides read TGTGCCAGCAGTCCCGAAAGACATGAAGCTTTCTTT. Protein: CASSPERHEAFF.

This rearrangement joins TRBV21-1 to TRBJ1-5. TRBV21-1 counts as a pseudogene. This CDR3 has 15 residues. CDR3: CASSKARKGRQPQHF. The CDR3 region has the DNA TGTGCCAGCAGCAAAGCGCGGAAGGGAAGACAGCCCCAGCATTTT.

V is TRBV6-2 or TRBV6-3 and J is TRBJ1-5; TRBD1 matches at 8 bases. CDR3 size: 15 residues. CDR1 is MNHEY and CDR2 is SVGEGT in the germline V gene. V lost 4 bases and J lost 3; bases outside the gene matches: 5. The CDR3 DNA is TGTGCCAGCAGTTCCGGACAGGGCCACAATCAGCCCCAGCATTTT. Its protein product is CASSSGQGHNQPQHF.

This clonotype showed up just a few times. V and J are TRBV4-1 and TRBJ2-7; 7 bases fit TRBD2. J lost 3 bases, V lost 0 bases, and 5 bases had no gene match. Germline CDR1 reads MGHRA; CDR2 reads YSYEKL. The length of the CDR3 is 15 residues. In nucleotides, the CDR3 is TGCGCCAGCAGCCAAGATCGGGGAGGGTACTACGAGCAGTACTTC. Its protein is CASSQDRGGYYEQYF.

This clonotype was seen at least ten times. The junction does not match germline at one end; this may be a read error. V and J are TRBV4-3 and TRBJ1-1; 8 nucleotides line up with TRBD1. The CDR3 is 13 residues long. CDR1 and CDR2 (germline): LGHNA, YSLEER. CDR3 amino acids: CASSQDRGTEAFF. The CDR3 nucleotides read TGTGCCAGCAGCCAAGACAGGGGCACTGAAGCTTTCTTT.

The V gene is TRBV4-2, the J gene TRBJ2-1; 7 bases are a match to TRBD2. The CDR3 is made up of 16 amino acids. CDR1 and CDR2 (germline): LGHNA, YNFKEQ. Losses at the gene ends were 4 bases for V and 4 bases for J; bases not matched to a gene: 10. The CDR3 coding sequence is TGTGCCAGCAGCCGAACGTCAGCGGGACCATACAATGAGCAGTTCTTC. This sequence encodes CASSRTSAGPYNEQFF.

This chain uses TRBV20-1 with TRBJ2-1; D possibly corresponds to TRBD2 (7 bases). The V end was cut by 2 bases, the J end by 6 bases, with 23 bases between. The germline V gene has CDR1 DFQATT and CDR2 SNEGSKA (reference sequence). The CDR3 consists of 17 residues. CDR3: CSARPPVGGPAINEQFF. The CDR3 DNA reads TGCAGTGCTAGACCCCCGGTGGGGGGGCCAGCTATCAATGAGCAGTTCTTC.

The chain employs TRBV7-9 and TRBJ2-6, with D possibly TRBD2 on 6 matching bases. This CDR3 is built from 18 residues. Germline V gene lookup returns CDR1 SEHNR and CDR2 FQNEAQ (reference sequence). V was pared by 1 base and J by 0 bases, with 13 bases between. CDR3 residues: CASSLGGGGYSGANVLTF. The CDR3 nucleotides are TGTGCCAGCAGCTTAGGGGGAGGTGGATACTCTGGGGCCAACGTCCTGACTTTC.